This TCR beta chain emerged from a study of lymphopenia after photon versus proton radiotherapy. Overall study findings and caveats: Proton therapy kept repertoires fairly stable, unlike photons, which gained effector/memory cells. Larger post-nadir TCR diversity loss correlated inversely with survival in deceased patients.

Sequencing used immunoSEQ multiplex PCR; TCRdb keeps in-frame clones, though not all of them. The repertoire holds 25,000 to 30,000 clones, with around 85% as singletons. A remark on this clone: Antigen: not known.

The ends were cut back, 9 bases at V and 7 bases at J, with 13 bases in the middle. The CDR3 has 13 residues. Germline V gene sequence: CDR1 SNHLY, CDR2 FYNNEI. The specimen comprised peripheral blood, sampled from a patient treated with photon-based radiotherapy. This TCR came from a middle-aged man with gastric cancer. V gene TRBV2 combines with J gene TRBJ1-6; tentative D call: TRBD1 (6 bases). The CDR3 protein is CARRGQKNSPLHF. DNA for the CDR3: TGTGCCAGGAGGGGACAAAAAAATTCACCCCTCCACTTT.